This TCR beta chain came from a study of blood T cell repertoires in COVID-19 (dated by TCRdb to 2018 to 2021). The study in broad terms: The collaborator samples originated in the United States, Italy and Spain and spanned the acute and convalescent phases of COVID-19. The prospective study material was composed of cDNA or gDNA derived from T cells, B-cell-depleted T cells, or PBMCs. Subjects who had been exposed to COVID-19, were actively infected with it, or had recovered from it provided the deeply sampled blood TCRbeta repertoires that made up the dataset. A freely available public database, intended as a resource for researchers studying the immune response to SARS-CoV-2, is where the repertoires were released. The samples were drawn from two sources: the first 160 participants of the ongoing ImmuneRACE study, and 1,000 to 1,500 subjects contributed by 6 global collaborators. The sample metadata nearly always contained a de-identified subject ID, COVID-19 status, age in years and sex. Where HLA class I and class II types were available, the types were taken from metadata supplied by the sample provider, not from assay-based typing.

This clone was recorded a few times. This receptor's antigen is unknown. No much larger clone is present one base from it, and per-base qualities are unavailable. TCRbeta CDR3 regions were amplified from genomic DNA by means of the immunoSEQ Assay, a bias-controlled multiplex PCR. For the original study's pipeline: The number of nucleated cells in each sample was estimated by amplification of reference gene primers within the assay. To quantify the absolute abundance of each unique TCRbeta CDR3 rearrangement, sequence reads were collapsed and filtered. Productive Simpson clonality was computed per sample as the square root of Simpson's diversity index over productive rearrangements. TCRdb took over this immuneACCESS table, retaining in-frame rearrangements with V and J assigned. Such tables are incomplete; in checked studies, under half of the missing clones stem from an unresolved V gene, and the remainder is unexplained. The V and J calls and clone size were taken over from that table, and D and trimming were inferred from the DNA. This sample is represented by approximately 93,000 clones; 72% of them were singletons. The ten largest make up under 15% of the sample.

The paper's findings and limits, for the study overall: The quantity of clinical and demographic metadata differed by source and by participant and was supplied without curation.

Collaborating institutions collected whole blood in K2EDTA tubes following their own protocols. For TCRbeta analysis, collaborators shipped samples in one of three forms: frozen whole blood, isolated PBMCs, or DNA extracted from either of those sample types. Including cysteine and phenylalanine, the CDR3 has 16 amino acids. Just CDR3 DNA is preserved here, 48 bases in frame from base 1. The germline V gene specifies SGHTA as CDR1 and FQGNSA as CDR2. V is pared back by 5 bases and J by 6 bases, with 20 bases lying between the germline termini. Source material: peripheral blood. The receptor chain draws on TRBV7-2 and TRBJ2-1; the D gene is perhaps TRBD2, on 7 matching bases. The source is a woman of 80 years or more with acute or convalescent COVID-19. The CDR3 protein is CASSPRGGGPSNEQFF. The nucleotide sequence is TGTGCCAGCAGCCCAAGGGGGGGAGGACCCTCCAATGAGCAGTTCTTC. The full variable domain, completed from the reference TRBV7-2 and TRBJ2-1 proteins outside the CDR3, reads GAGVSQSPSNKVTEKGKDVELRCDPISGHTALYWYRQSLGQGLEFLIYFQGNSAPDKSGLPSDRFSAERTGGSVSTLTIQRTQQEDSAVYLCASSPRGGGPSNEQFFGPGTRLTVL.